This T cell receptor (beta chain) was documented in a study of T cell responses to AZD1222 COVID-19 vaccine. Clones were read by immunoSEQ multiplex PCR, and TCRdb kept only the in-frame ones, dropping some. Among about 260,000 clones listed, approximately 95% were seen once. Overall study results and limits: Vaccine-associated CD4 TCRs ranged over spike, dominating at 160-218 and 743-854.

Notes on this clone: Its target is unknown.

Unmatched junction bases numbered 16, after V lost 5 bases and J lost 8 bases. The CDR3 contains 16 residues. Germline values: CDR1 SQVTM, CDR2 ANQGSEA. This chain links TRBV29-1 with TRBJ2-1; 9 bases are a match to TRBD2. Sequencing was performed on peripheral blood, taken on day 0 of AZD1222 vaccination. The receptor comes from an adult in good health. DNA of the CDR3: TGCAGCGTTCGCCACCTAGGGTTAGCGGGAGAAGATGAGCAGTTCTTC. As protein: CSVRHLGLAGEDEQFF.